This entry lists 22 T cell receptor beta chains sequenced from one sample in a study of PD-1 blockade in classical Hodgkin lymphoma. The time point here: newly diagnosed, previously untreated cHL patient sample. Investigators isolated CD4+ T cells from thawed PBMCs through magnetic negative selection. Sequencing used immunoSEQ multiplex PCR; TCRdb keeps in-frame clones, though not all of them. The sample includes about 23,000 clones, 90% to 95% of them seen just once. The material sequenced was CD4+ T cells from blood. Every receptor here comes from a human donor with classical Hodgkin lymphoma.

This rearrangement joins TRBV5-1 to TRBJ2-3; the D is unclear. This CDR3 is 17 amino acids long. Trimming left V 0 bases short and J 0 bases short, with 14 bases between. Germline V gene sequence: CDR1 SGHRS, CDR2 YFSETQ. The CDR3 sequence: CASSLDRRTASTDTQYF. Here the CDR3 DNA reads TGCGCCAGCAGCTTGGATCGGCGTACCGCTAGCACAGATACGCAGTATTTT.

In DNA, the CDR3 is TGCGCCAGCAGCTTGGCGCCTAGCGGGAGCCGCACAGATACGCAGTATTTT. It encodes CASSLAPSGSRTDTQYF. The chain uses TRBV5-1 and TRBJ2-3; 10 bases map to TRBD2. Trimming removed 0 bases from V and 1 base from J; junction bases left unmatched: 5. The germline CDR1 and CDR2 sequences are SGHRS and YFSETQ. CDR3 length: 17 residues. The whole variable domain, remainder taken from reference TRBV5-1 and TRBJ2-3, is KAGVTQTPRYLIKTRGQQVTLSCSPISGHRSVSWYQQTPGQGLQFLFEYFSETQRNKGNFPGRFSGRQFSNSRSEMNVSTLELGDSALYLCASSLAPSGSRTDTQYFGPGTRLTVL.

V and J are TRBV5-8 and TRBJ2-5; no firm D call. The CDR3 runs to 13 residues. Germline CDR1 is SGHTS and CDR2 is YDEGEE. V was trimmed by 1 base and J by 1 base, leaving 5 bases between them. The CDR3 bases are TGTGCCAGCAGCTTGTACGTCCAAGAGACCCAGTACTTC. Translation: CASSLYVQETQYF.

The chain couples TRBV7-8 to TRBJ1-6; TRBD1 agrees at 8 bases. This CDR3 comprises 18 residues. V shed 4 bases and J 6 bases; nucleotides not matched to a gene: 14. Germline lookup yields CDR1 SGHVS and CDR2 FQNEAQ. The CDR3: CASSYSLAHRGVNSPLHF. The CDR3, as DNA: TGTGCCAGCAGCTACTCCCTAGCGCACAGGGGGGTTAATTCACCCCTCCACTTT.

The chain uses TRBV7-9 and TRBJ2-1; TRBD2 aligns across 8 bases. Germline CDR1 and CDR2: SEHNR and FQNEAQ (reference sequence). V shed 1 base, J shed 4 bases, and the junction held 3 bases outside the gene matches. This CDR3 spans 15 amino acids. The CDR3 spells CASSLEAGAYNEQFF. DNA of the CDR3: TGTGCCAGCAGCTTAGAAGCGGGAGCATACAATGAGCAGTTCTTC.

For the CDR3, the DNA is TGTGCCAGCAGCCCTGGGACTAGCGGGACCAAAAACATTCAGTACTTC. Protein product: CASSPGTSGTKNIQYF. The chain uses TRBV14 and TRBJ2-4, with 13 bases that match TRBD2. CDR1 and CDR2 (germline): SGHDN, FVKESK. Trimming took 4 bases from V and 2 from J; bases not matched to a gene: 2. This CDR3 has 16 amino acids.

The CDR3 sequence is CASELGIRAGELFF. The CDR3 bases are TGTGCCTCGGAACTAGGGATACGCGCCGGGGAGCTGTTTTTT. The gene calls are TRBV30 and TRBJ2-2; possibly TRBD2 for D (5 bases). The V gene lost 7 bases and the J gene lost 6 bases, with 18 bases spanning the gap. Per germline, CDR1 GTSNPN and CDR2 SVGIG (reference sequence). The CDR3 extends over 14 amino acids.

The count of this clone is one. The V and J genes are TRBV27 and TRBJ2-5; D may be TRBD1 (6 bases). CDR3 length: 14 residues. The germline gives CDR1 MNHEY, CDR2 SMNVEV (reference sequence). V was trimmed by 2 bases and J by 4 bases, leaving 11 bases between them. CDR3 coding DNA: TGTGCCAGCAGTTTAGGGGGCCGCGGAGAGACCCAGTACTTC. Protein product: CASSLGGRGETQYF.

The chain employs TRBV10-3 and TRBJ2-1; D remains ambiguous. The germline V gene encodes CDR1 ENHRY and CDR2 SYGVKD. The CDR3 spans 16 residues. V lost 0 bases, J lost 7 bases, and 16 bases lay in between. In DNA form, the CDR3 reads TGTGCCATCAGTGAGTCAGGACGCCCGAAGGTAAATGAGCAGTTCTTC. It specifies CAISESGRPKVNEQFF.

The J gene is TRBJ2-3, the V gene TRBV15; 8 bases line up with TRBD2. V was pared by 5 bases and J by 1 base, with 8 bases of the junction left unmatched. The CDR3 spans 16 residues. In germline, CDR1 is LNHNV, CDR2 YYDKDF (reference sequence). CDR3 in amino acids: CATSGHRGGRTDTQYF. CDR3 sequence (DNA): TGTGCCACCAGCGGACACCGGGGGGGACGCACAGATACGCAGTATTTT.

The rearrangement uses TRBV18 and TRBJ1-2; TRBD1 aligns across 8 bases. V shed 0 bases and J 6 bases; nucleotides not matched to a gene: 3. Germline CDR1 reads KGHSH; CDR2 reads LQKENI. The CDR3 is 14 residues long. DNA for the CDR3: TGTGCCAGCTCACCACCAGGACAGGGTCATGGCTACACCTTC. It specifies CASSPPGQGHGYTF.

The J gene is TRBJ1-5, the V gene TRBV5-5; D call uncertain. The V end was cut by 4 bases, the J end by 5 bases, with 10 bases between. Germline CDR1 and CDR2: SGHKS and YYEKEE (reference sequence). CDR3 length equals 13 residues. In nucleotides, the CDR3 is TGTGCCAGCAGCCCATTTTTGGATCAGCCCCAGCATTTT. Translated, it gives CASSPFLDQPQHF.

The rearrangement links TRBV6-6 to TRBJ1-5; D may be TRBD1 (5 bases). The V end was cut by 5 bases, the J end by 4 bases, with 12 bases between. CDR1 and CDR2 (germline): MNHNY, SVGAGI (reference sequence). This CDR3 contains 14 residues. CDR3 amino acids: CASSPPGQNQPQHF. The DNA of the CDR3 is TGTGCCAGCAGTCCCCCCGGACAAAATCAGCCCCAGCATTTT.

This clone was seen just once. The chain has TRBV7-2 and TRBJ1-5; tentative D call: TRBD1 (6 bases). The germline V gene has CDR1 SGHTA and CDR2 FQGNSA. Trimming took 5 bases from V and 4 from J, leaving 12 bases between them. This CDR3 has 14 amino acids. DNA of the CDR3: TGTGCCAGCAGCCAAGGACAGAGGAATCAGCCCCAGCATTTT. This sequence encodes CASSQGQRNQPQHF.

The chain has TRBV7-3 and TRBJ1-6, with D possibly matching TRBD1 (5 bases). The CDR3 is made up of 14 amino acids. V was trimmed by 3 bases and J by 9 bases, leaving 12 bases between them. Germline CDR1 is SGHTA and CDR2 is FQGTGA. The CDR3 region has the DNA TGTGCCAGCAGCTTCGACAGCCGGGGTTCACCCCTCCACTTT. Its translation is CASSFDSRGSPLHF.

V and J are TRBV2 and TRBJ1-3; 7 bases map to TRBD1. Trimming cost V 5 bases and J 2 bases; bases outside gene matches: 3. The CDR3 consists of 14 residues. Germline V CDR1 and CDR2: SNHLY, FYNNEI. The CDR3 sequence: CASSLDRAGNTIYF. In nucleotides, the CDR3 is TGTGCCAGCAGTTTAGACAGGGCTGGAAACACCATATATTTT.

The chain carries TRBV18 and TRBJ2-5, with D perhaps given as TRBD1 or TRBD2 (5 bases each). Germline CDR1 reads KGHSH; CDR2 reads LQKENI. V was clipped by 2 bases and J by 3 bases, with 7 bases between them. The CDR3 length is 13 residues. The CDR3 nucleotides read TGTGCCAGCTCACCAGGGGGTGAAGAGACCCAGTACTTC. Protein: CASSPGGEETQYF.

Concerning this clone: One junction end disagrees with the germline gene, perhaps due to a read error. The rearrangement joins TRBV2 to TRBJ1-6; D perhaps matches TRBD1 (6 bases). The CDR3 runs to 17 residues. The germline V gene encodes CDR1 SNHLY and CDR2 FYNNEI. CDR3 nucleotides: TGTGCCAGCAGACCCGAGATGGGGGGCGGCTATAATTCACCCCCCCACTTT. This gives the protein CASRPEMGGGYNSPPHF.

This clone was seen a few times. This chain uses TRBV7-2 with TRBJ2-7; D unresolved. This CDR3 is 13 amino acids long. The V end lost 5 bases, the J end lost 2 bases, and 10 bases lay between the germline ends. Per germline, CDR1 SGHTA and CDR2 FQGNSA. The CDR3 nucleotides read TGTGCCAGCAGCGCCTCTTACACCTACGAGCAGTACTTC. Translated, it gives CASSASYTYEQYF. Full variable domain (remainder filled in from reference TRBV7-2 and TRBJ2-7): GAGVSQSPSNKVTEKGKDVELRCDPISGHTALYWYRQSLGQGLEFLIYFQGNSAPDKSGLPSDRFSAERTGGSVSTLTIQRTQQEDSAVYLCASSASYTYEQYFGPGTRLTVT.

V and J are TRBV13 and TRBJ2-3; the D is unclear. Germline V lookup: CDR1 PRHDT, CDR2 FYEKMQ (reference sequence). V shed 2 bases and J shed 5 bases, with 8 bases lying between them. CDR3 length equals 13 residues. CDR3 sequence: CASSLRLGDTQYF. The CDR3 DNA follows: TGTGCCAGCAGCTTAAGATTAGGAGATACGCAGTATTTT.

Note on this clone: One end of the junction does not line up with germline, which may come from a read error. This chain links TRBV6-6 with TRBJ2-7; 7 bases agree with TRBD1. CDR3 length equals 13 residues. Germline assignment: CDR1 MNHNY and CDR2 SVGAGI (reference sequence). CDR3 sequence (DNA): TGTGCCAGCACTTACGACAGGGCCTACGAGCAGTACTTC. This translates into CASTYDRAYEQYF.

The gene calls are TRBV28 and TRBJ2-1, with D uncertain. In germline, CDR1 is MDHEN, CDR2 SYDVKM. Trimming removed 7 bases at V and 14 bases at J, with 30 bases between. This CDR3 is 16 amino acids long. In DNA form, the CDR3 reads TGTGCCAGCACGCATCTCATACGTCGGCAAGACTCTAGGGAGTTCTTC. It is translated as CASTHLIRRQDSREFF.